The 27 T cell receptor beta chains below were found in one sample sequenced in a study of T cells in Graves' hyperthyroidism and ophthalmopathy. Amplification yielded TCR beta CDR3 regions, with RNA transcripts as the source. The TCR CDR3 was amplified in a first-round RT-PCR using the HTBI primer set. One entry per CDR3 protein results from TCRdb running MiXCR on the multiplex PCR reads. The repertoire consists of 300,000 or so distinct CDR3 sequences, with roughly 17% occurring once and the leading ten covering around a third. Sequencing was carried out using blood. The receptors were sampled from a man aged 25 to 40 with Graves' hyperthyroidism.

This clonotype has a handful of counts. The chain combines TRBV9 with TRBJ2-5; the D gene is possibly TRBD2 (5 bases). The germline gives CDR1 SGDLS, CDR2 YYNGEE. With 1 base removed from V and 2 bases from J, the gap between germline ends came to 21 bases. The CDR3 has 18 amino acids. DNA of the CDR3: TGTGCCAGCAGCGTATCCCCCCGTAAGGCTAGCCCGCAAGAGACCCAGTACTTC. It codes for CASSVSPRKASPQETQYF. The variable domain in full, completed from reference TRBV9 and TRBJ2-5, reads DSGVTQTPKHLITATGQRVTLRCSPRSGDLSVYWYQQSLDQGLQFLIQYYNGEERAKGNILERFSAQQFPDLHSELNLSSLELGDSALYFCASSVSPRKASPQETQYFGPGTRLLVL.

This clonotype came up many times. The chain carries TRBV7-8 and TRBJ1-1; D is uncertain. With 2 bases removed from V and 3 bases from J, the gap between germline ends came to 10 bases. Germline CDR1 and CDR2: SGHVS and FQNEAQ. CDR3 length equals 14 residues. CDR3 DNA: TGTGCCAGCAGCTTAACTGGAGCAGACACTGAAGCTTTCTTT. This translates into CASSLTGADTEAFF.

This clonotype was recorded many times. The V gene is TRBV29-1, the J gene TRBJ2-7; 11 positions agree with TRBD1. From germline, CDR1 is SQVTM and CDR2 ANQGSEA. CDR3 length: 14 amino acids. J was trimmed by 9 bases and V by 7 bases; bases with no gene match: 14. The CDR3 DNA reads TGCAGCGCCGCGCTCGGGACAGGGGGTGAAGGGCAGTACTTC. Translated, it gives CSAALGTGGEGQYF.

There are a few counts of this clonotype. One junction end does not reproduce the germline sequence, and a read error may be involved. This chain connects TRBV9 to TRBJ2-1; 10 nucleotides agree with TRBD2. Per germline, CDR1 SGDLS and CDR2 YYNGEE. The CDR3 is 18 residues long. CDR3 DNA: TGTGCCGGCAGCCCCCAGCTAGCGGGAGCCCTCTTCGGGAACGAGCAGTTCTTC. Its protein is CAGSPQLAGALFGNEQFF.

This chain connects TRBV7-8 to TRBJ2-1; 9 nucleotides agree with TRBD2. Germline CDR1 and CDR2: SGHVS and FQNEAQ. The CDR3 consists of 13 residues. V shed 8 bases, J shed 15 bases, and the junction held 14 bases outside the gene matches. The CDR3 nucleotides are TGTGCCAGCGGCGGGAGGGCGGGCGCGGGTCTGTTCTTC. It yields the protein CASGGRAGAGLFF.

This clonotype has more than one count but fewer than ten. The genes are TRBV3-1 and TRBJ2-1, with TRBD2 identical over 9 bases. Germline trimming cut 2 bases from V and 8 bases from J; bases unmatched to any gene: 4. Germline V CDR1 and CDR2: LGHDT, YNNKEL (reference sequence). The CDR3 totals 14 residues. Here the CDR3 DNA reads TGTGCCAGCAGCCAACCGGGACTAGCCTATGAGCAGTTCTTC. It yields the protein CASSQPGLAYEQFF.

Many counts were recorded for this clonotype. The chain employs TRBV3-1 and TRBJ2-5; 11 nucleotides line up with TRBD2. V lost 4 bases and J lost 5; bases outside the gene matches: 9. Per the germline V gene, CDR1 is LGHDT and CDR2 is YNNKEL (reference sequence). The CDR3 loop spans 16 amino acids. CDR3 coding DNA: TGTGCCAGCAGCCCTCGACCTAGCGGGAGGCCGGAGACCCAGTACTTC. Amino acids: CASSPRPSGRPETQYF.

The CDR3: CSVETVSSYEQYF. CDR3 DNA sequence: TGCAGCGTTGAAACTGTCAGCTCCTACGAGCAGTACTTC. This chain uses TRBV29-1 with TRBJ2-7; D is uncertain. The V gene lost 2 bases and the J gene lost 0 bases, with 8 bases spanning the gap. CDR3 length: 13 amino acids. Germline V gene data show CDR1 as SQVTM and CDR2 as ANQGSEA.

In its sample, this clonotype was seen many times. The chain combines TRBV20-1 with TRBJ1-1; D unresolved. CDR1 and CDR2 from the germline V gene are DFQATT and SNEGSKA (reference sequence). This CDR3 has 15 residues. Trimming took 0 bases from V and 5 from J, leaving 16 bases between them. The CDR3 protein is CSAREWTLIGTEAFF. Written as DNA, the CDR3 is TGCAGTGCTAGAGAATGGACCCTGATAGGGACTGAAGCTTTCTTT.

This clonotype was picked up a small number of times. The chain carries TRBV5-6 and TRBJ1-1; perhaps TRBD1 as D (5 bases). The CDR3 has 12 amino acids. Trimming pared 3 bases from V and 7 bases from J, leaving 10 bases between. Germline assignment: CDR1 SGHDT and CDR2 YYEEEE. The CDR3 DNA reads TGTGCCAGCAGCTGGGGCCCGGATGAAGCTTTCTTT. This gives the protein CASSWGPDEAFF.

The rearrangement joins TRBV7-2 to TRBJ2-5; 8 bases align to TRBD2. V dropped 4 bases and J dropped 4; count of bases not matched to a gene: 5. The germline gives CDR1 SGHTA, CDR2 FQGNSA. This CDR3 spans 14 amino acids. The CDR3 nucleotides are TGTGCCAGCAGCTCCCGGACTAGCTCAGAGACCCAGTACTTC. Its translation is CASSSRTSSETQYF.

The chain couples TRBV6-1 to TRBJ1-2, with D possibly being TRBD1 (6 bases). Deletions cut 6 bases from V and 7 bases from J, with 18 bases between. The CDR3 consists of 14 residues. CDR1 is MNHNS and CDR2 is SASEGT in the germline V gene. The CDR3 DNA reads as TGTGCCAGCAGCCCATGGTCGGGGGGCCGTGGCTACACCTTC. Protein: CASSPWSGGRGYTF.

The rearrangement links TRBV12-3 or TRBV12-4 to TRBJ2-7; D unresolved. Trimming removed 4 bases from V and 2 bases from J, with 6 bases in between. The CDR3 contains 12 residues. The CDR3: CASSSVTYEQYF. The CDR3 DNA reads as TGTGCCAGCAGTTCAGTTACCTACGAGCAGTACTTC.

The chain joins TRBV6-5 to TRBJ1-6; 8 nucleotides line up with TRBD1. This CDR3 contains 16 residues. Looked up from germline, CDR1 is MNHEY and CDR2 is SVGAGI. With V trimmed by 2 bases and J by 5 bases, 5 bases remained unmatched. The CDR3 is CASSYTRQGNNSPLHF. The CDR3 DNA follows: TGTGCCAGCAGTTACACAAGACAGGGGAATAATTCACCCCTCCACTTT.

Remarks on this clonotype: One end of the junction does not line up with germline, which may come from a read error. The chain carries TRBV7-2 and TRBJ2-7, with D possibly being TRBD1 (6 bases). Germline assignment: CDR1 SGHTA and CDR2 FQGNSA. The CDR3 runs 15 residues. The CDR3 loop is CASSLGWQGNYVQYF. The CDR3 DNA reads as TGTGCCAGCAGCTTAGGATGGCAGGGGAACTACGTGCAGTACTTC.

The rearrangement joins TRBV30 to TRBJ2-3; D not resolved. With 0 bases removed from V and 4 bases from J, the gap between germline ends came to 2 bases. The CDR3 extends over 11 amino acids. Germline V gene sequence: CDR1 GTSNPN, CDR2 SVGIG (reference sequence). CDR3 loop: CAWSVPDTQYF. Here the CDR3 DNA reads TGTGCCTGGAGTGTTCCAGATACGCAGTATTTT.

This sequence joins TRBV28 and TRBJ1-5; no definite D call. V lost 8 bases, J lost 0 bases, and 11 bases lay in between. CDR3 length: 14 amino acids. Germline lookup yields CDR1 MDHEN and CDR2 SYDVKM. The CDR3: CASSAVYSNQPQHF. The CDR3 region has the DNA TGTGCCAGCTCGGCAGTCTATAGCAATCAGCCCCAGCATTTT.

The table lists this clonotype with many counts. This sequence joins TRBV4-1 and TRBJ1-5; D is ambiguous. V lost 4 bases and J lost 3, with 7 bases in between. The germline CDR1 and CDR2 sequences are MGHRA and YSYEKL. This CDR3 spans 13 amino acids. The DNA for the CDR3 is TGCGCCAGCAGCCGCGGTGACAATCAGCCCCAGCATTTT. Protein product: CASSRGDNQPQHF.

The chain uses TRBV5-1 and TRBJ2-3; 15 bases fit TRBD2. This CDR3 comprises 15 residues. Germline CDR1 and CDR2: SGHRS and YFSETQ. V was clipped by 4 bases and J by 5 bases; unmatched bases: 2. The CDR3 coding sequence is TGCGCCAGCAGCACGGGACTAGCGGGAGGAGATACGCAGTATTTT. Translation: CASSTGLAGGDTQYF. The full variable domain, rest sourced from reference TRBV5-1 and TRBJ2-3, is KAGVTQTPRYLIKTRGQQVTLSCSPISGHRSVSWYQQTPGQGLQFLFEYFSETQRNKGNFPGRFSGRQFSNSRSEMNVSTLELGDSALYLCASSTGLAGGDTQYFGPGTRLTVL.

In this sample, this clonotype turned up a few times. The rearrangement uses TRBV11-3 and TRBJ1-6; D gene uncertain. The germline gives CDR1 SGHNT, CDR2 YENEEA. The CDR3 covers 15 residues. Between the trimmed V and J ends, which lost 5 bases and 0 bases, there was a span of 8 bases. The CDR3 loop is CASSRTGSYNSPLHF. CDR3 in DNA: TGTGCCAGCAGCCGAACCGGCTCCTATAATTCACCCCTCCACTTT.

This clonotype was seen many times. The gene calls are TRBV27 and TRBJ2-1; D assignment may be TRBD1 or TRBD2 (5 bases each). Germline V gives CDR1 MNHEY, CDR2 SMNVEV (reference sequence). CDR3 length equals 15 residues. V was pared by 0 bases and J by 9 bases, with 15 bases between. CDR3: CASSLSLLGESEQFF. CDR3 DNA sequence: TGTGCCAGCAGTTTATCGTTACTAGGGGAGAGTGAGCAGTTCTTC.

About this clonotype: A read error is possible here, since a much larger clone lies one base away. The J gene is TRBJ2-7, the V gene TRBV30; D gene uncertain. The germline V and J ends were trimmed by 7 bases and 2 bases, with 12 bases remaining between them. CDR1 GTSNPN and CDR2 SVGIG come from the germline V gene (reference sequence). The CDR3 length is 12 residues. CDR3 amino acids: CAFRVSAYEQYF. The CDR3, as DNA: TGTGCCTTTAGGGTCTCTGCCTACGAGCAGTACTTC.

The CDR3 sequence: CSAITSGADNEQFF. In DNA form, the CDR3 reads TGCAGTGCCATCACTAGCGGAGCCGACAATGAGCAGTTCTTC. The genes are TRBV20-1 and TRBJ2-1, with 8 bases fitting TRBD2. The CDR3 is made up of 14 amino acids. V lost 6 bases and J lost 5; bases outside the gene matches: 9. Germline-derived CDR1 and CDR2 are DFQATT and SNEGSKA (reference sequence).

This CDR3 reads CASSSDRVDEKLFF. CDR3 nucleotide sequence: TGTGCCAGCAGCTCTGACAGGGTTGATGAAAAACTGTTTTTT. This chain connects TRBV5-6 to TRBJ1-4; 7 bases align to TRBD1. V shed 3 bases, J shed 6 bases, and the junction held 5 bases outside the gene matches. Germline CDR1 reads SGHDT; CDR2 reads YYEEEE. The CDR3 is made up of 14 amino acids.

The CDR3 nucleotides are TGTGCCAGCAGCCCAACAGGGGGCAAAGTCTACGAGCAGTACTTC. Translation: CASSPTGGKVYEQYF. J is TRBJ2-7 and V is TRBV7-9; 9 bases are a match to TRBD1. Trimming cost V 5 bases and J 3 bases; bases outside gene matches: 8. The CDR3 is 15 residues long. CDR1 and CDR2 (germline): SEHNR, FQNEAQ (reference sequence).

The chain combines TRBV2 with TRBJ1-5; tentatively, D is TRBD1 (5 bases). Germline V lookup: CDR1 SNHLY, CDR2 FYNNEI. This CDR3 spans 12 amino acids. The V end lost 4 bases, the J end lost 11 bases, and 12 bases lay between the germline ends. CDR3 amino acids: CASSAWGGAQHF. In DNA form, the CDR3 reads TGTGCCAGCAGTGCCTGGGGCGGGGCCCAGCATTTT.

In nucleotides, the CDR3 is TGTGCCACCAGTGATTTTGGTCAGGGGAGCGGGACCCAGTACTTC. Translation gives CATSDFGQGSGTQYF. The V and J genes are TRBV24-1 and TRBJ2-5; D is perhaps TRBD1 (6 bases). Germline values: CDR1 KGHDR, CDR2 SFDVKD. Trimming removed 1 base at V and 7 bases at J, with 15 bases between. CDR3 length equals 15 residues.